Included here is one TCR beta chain sequence, with context. Clones were sequenced by immunoSEQ multiplex PCR, and TCRdb holds only the in-frame ones, with some missing. The data contain about 480,000 clones, nearly 90% of them singletons. In terms of age and location, participants ranged from about 18 to 100 years and lived in around 22 US areas. The data were obtained in a study of blood T cell repertoires in COVID-19. This CDR3 is 17 amino acids long. Trimming at V came to 6 bases and at J to 0 bases, leaving 10 bases not matched to a gene. Germline loops: CDR1 MNHEY, CDR2 SVGEGT. Sequencing input: PBMCs or T cells enriched from blood (not recorded which). The genes are TRBV6-2 or TRBV6-3 and TRBJ1-5, with TRBD1 identical over 8 bases. This sequence originates from a woman younger than 35 with acute COVID-19. The CDR3 bases are TGTGCCAGCAGCCCTGGGACAGGACTTTATAGCAATCAGCCCCAGCATTTT. This encodes CASSPGTGLYSNQPQHF.